This T cell receptor beta chain is drawn from a study of beta chain features in type 1 diabetes. About the research overall: The examined sorted cells totaled fewer than 140 million across samples. Whole-study results and caveats: VDJ junctions from type 1 diabetes patients carried fewer insertions and larger deletions. TCRB CDR3s were moderately but significantly shorter in Type 1 diabetes patients in all four CD4+ subsets.

This clone was seen a few times. Its antigen is still unknown. Every isolated RNA sample was fully reverse transcribed, so sequencing captured expressed TCRB transcripts. The average output of naive, central memory and regulatory T cell samples was about 3.57 million reads. Measured with immunoSEQ multiplex PCR; TCRdb has only the in-frame clones, and not every one. The sample shows 500,000 to 800,000 clones, around 12% of them seen only once. The origin of this receptor is a man aged 25 to 40 with type 1 diabetes. Sequences were obtained from naive CD4+ T cells from blood.

CDR3 nucleotide sequence: TGTGCCAGCAGCCTCAGGGGGCTAGATTCACCCCTCCACTTT. This codes for CASSLRGLDSPLHF. The chain employs TRBV2 and TRBJ1-6; 8 bases align to TRBD1. CDR1 is SNHLY and CDR2 is FYNNEI in the germline V gene. V trimming: 6 bases; J trimming: 8 bases; junction bases outside the gene matches: 6. The CDR3 totals 14 residues. The full variable domain, rest sourced from reference TRBV2 and TRBJ1-6, is EPEVTQTPSHQVTQMGQEVILRCVPISNHLYFYWYRQILGQKVEFLVSFYNNEISEKSEIFDDQFSVERPDGSNFTLKIRSTKLEDSAMYFCASSLRGLDSPLHFGNGTRLTVT.